A single sample gave rise to the 5 T cell receptor beta chains below, sequenced in a study of Ad26.COV2.S vaccination and SARS-CoV-2 variants. Produced via immunoSEQ multiplex PCR; TCRdb's table is partial and in-frame only. The repertoire holds about 350,000 clones, with 86% as singletons. This sample's treatment: roughly 18 received Ad26.COV2.S at low or high dose, single or two shots; a few received placebo; per-sample allocation not given. Collection of samples fell on day 63 after the first vaccine or placebo injection. Sequenced material: peripheral blood, taken in a trial of Ad26.COV2.S vaccine versus placebo. The receptor set was obtained from a person aged 18-65 years who received the Ad26.COV2.S COVID-19 vaccine or a placebo.

The rearrangement uses TRBV6-1 and TRBJ2-6; a possible D gene is TRBD1 (7 bases). Trimming cost V 3 bases and J 0 bases, with 18 bases left between them. The germline CDR1 and CDR2 sequences are MNHNS and SASEGT. The CDR3 has 19 amino acids. Here the CDR3 DNA reads TGTGCCAGCAGTGACTTTTGGACGGGGGACAGCTCTGGGGCCAACGTCCTGACTTTC. Translating it yields CASSDFWTGDSSGANVLTF.

This clone has just one count. The chain combines TRBV7-2 with TRBJ2-5; maybe TRBD2 (5 bases). Germline-derived CDR1 and CDR2 are SGHTA and FQGNSA. V was clipped by 5 bases and J by 4 bases, with 17 bases between them. The CDR3 has 15 residues. The CDR3 loop is CASSPQNGKGETQYF. The CDR3 DNA sequence: TGTGCCAGCAGCCCCCAGAACGGGAAGGGAGAGACCCAGTACTTC.

This clone was counted only a few times. The chain carries TRBV5-1 and TRBJ2-3; a possible D gene is TRBD1 (5 bases). Germline V gene sequence: CDR1 SGHRS, CDR2 YFSETQ. CDR3 size: 15 residues. The V end was cut by 0 bases, the J end by 3 bases, with 11 bases between. The CDR3 sequence is CASSLEGVRTDTQYF. The CDR3 DNA sequence: TGCGCCAGCAGCTTGGAAGGGGTAAGGACAGATACGCAGTATTTT.

This chain joins TRBV7-2 and TRBJ2-1; 9 nucleotides align to TRBD2. The V gene end was trimmed by 4 bases and the J gene end by 7 bases; junction bases not matched to a gene: 8. The CDR3 is 15 amino acids. Germline V gene sequence: CDR1 SGHTA, CDR2 FQGNSA. CDR3 residues: CASSSWGLAENEQFF. In DNA, the CDR3 is TGTGCCAGCAGCTCCTGGGGACTAGCTGAGAATGAGCAGTTCTTC.

The J gene is TRBJ2-3, the V gene TRBV6-6, with unresolved D. Trimming took off 5 bases at V and 2 bases at J, with 11 bases between the two ends. The CDR3 is made up of 14 amino acids. From germline, CDR1 is MNHNY and CDR2 SVGAGI (reference sequence). CDR3 sequence reads: CASSNLLTTDTQYF. The DNA of the CDR3 is TGTGCCAGCAGTAACCTACTCACCACAGATACGCAGTATTTT.